The present entry profiles one T cell receptor beta chain with its context. Its antigen is currently unknown. The germline gene is not matched at one end of the junction; a read error may be the cause. The sample comes from a study of T cell repertoires in cytomegalovirus infection. Study context: From public TCR beta signatures came an indication of both CMV infection and matching HLA type.

TCRdb reprocessed the reads with MiXCR, giving one entry per CDR3 protein. The repertoire has about 180,000 distinct CDR3 sequences, approximately 15% of them found once; the top ten carry 25% to 30%. Study observations and caveats: Ex vivo, HLA-C-restricted CMV-specific TCR beta clonotypes prevailed over the rest of the response. Summed public TCR beta family frequency identified CMV carriers bearing the relevant HLA.

This CDR3 comprises 14 residues. Germline V lookup: CDR1 MNHEY, CDR2 SMNVEV (reference sequence). The receptor's source is a human donor in good health (CMV status not recorded). Some clones in this sample may be carry-over from other donors' samples. V is TRBV27 and J is TRBJ1-5, with a weak D call TRBD1 (5 bases). What was sequenced was PBMCs. As DNA, the CDR3 is TGTGCCAGCAGTTTCGGCCAGGGAGGTCAGCCCCAGCCTTTT. Residues: CASSFGQGGQPQPF.